This T cell receptor beta chain was found in a study of post-analysis software for immune sequencing data. Study-wide findings and caveats: The study found TRBV5-6, TRBV5-1 and TRBV20-1 among about 5 TRBV segments more frequent in patients than controls.

The CDR3 has 13 residues. V was cut by 4 bases and J by 9 bases, with 16 bases left in between. Germline V CDR1 and CDR2: SQVTM, ANQGSEA. This clonotype was observed a few times. Its cognate antigen is unknown. Included in the TCR beta cDNA libraries were unique molecular identifiers. There were roughly 0.95 to 11 million T cells, and some 500,000 cDNA molecules came from them. TCRdb itself ran the PCR reads through MiXCR, one entry per CDR3 protein. Of hundreds of thousands of distinct CDR3 sequences in the sample, 30% were seen once. The J gene is TRBJ2-1, the V gene TRBV29-1, with D unresolved. The sequenced sample was blood. The receptor was derived from a girl between 5 and 17 years old with multiple sclerosis. The CDR3 bases are TGCAGCGTTGTTGGATCCCTCATCAGTGAGCAGTTCTTC. It yields the protein CSVVGSLISEQFF.